This note documents a single T cell receptor (beta chain) sequence. Its antigen remains unidentified. This CDR3 has 15 amino acids. Looked up from germline, CDR1 is LNHNV and CDR2 is YYDKDF (reference sequence). After removal of 0 bases from V and 9 bases from J, the junction contained 10 bases not matched to a gene. This sample was taken from a study of shared clonotypes between healthy human individuals. Study-wide context: Donors had three CD4 naive, three CD4 memory, two CD8 naive and one CD8 memory plate apiece. General study points: Rarefaction analysis demonstrated incomplete sorted-subset sequencing notwithstanding large depth.

This table comes from immunoSEQ multiplex PCR, and its TCRdb copy is limited to in-frame clones, with some not included. There are about 2.2 million clones in the sample; roughly 91% occur only once, and more than 1.5% lies in the top ten. Terminally differentiated effector memory CD45RA+ cells were excluded by CCR7 positive selection of CD45RO-negative cells. This receptor was obtained from a man between 18 and 29 years old in good health. Some clones in this sample may be carry-over from other donors' samples. The chain has TRBV15 and TRBJ2-5, with 7 bases that match TRBD1. The sequenced sample consisted of naive CD8+ T cells from PBMCs. Here the CDR3 DNA reads TGTGCCACCAGCAGAGATCAGGGACAGCTCCCCCCCCAGTACTTC. As protein: CATSRDQGQLPPQYF.